This T cell receptor (beta chain) originates from a study of shared clonotypes between healthy human individuals. Study outcomes and limitations: Sampling covered blood only; tissue repertoires likely differ. Across a handful of donors, naive CD4 shared around 5.3%, naive CD8 around 3.5%, memory CD4 over 2%, memory CD8 0.4% to 0.5%.

The naive CD8 subset, CD45RO-negative cells positively selected for CCR7, excluded terminally differentiated effector memory CD45RA+ cells. Comment on this clone: The antigen remains unidentified.

Trimming took 6 bases from V and 8 from J, leaving 22 bases between them. The CDR3 loop spans 16 amino acids. Germline values: CDR1 MDHEN, CDR2 SYDVKM. Libraries were prepared by immunoSEQ multiplex PCR; TCRdb keeps only in-frame clonotypes and omits some of them. The table lists 800,000 to 950,000 clones, 96% of them singletons. The clonotype was recovered from a man under 40 in good health. Sequencing was done on a sample of naive CD8+ T cells sorted from blood. This sequence joins TRBV28 and TRBJ1-4; the D is unclear. In nucleotides, the CDR3 is TGTGCCAGCAGCCCCTGGACGGACGCAATCATGGAAAAACTGTTTTTT. This encodes CASSPWTDAIMEKLFF.